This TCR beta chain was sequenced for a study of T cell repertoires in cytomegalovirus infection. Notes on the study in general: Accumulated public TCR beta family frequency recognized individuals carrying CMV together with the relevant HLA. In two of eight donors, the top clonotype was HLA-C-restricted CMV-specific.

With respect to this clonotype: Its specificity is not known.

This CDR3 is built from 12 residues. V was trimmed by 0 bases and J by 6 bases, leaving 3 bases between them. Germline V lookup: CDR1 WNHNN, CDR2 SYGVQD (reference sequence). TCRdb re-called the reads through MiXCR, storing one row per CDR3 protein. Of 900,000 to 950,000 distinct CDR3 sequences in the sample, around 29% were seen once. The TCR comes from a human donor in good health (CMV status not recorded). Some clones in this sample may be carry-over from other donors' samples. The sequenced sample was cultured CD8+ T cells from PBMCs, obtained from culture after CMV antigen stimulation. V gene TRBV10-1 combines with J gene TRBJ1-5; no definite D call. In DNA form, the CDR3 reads TGCGCCAGCAGTGAGTCTCGTCAGCCCCAGCATTTT. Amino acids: CASSESRQPQHF.